This is a list of T cell receptor beta chains from one sample in a study of regulatory T cells in long-lasting Graves disease. MiXCR was run by TCRdb on the multiplex PCR reads, yielding one entry per CDR3 protein. This table has 310,000 or so distinct CDR3 sequences, roughly a fifth appearing once. This specimen was peripheral blood mononuclear cells (PBMCs), taken when the disease was refractory, from a patient treated with antithyroid drugs. The receptors derive from a female donor with Graves disease. Each CDR3 is given with its conserved first and last residue. D genes are given only for firm matches. Expanded clones get a size class; other rows say once, few or many, or leave the size out.

D,J,size,V,DNA,CDR3
NA,TRBJ2-2,few,TRBV7-9,TGTGCCAGCAGCTCTCGGGAGAAGACCGGGGAGCTGTTTTTT,CASSSREKTGELFF
NA,TRBJ1-6,many,TRBV27,TGTGCCAGCAATTTCGTTCACAAGAATTCACCCCTCCACTTT,CASNFVHKNSPLHF
TRBD2,TRBJ2-4,few,TRBV6-2/TRBV6-3,TGTGCCAGCAGAAGCGGGAGTTGGTCCAAAAACATTCAGTACTTC,CASRSGSWSKNIQYF
NA,TRBJ2-5,few,TRBV11-2,TGTGCCAGCAGCTTACAGGGGCCGGAGACCCAGTACTTC,CASSLQGPETQYF
NA,TRBJ2-7,few,TRBV27,TGTGCCAGCAGACAGGGCCCTTACTACGAGCAGTACTTC,CASRQGPYYEQYF
NA,TRBJ2-5,NA,TRBV18,TGTGCCAGCTCACCGGCTACCGAAGAGACCCAGTACTTC,CASSPATEETQYF
NA,TRBJ1-5,many,TRBV19,TGTGCCAGTAGTATGGTTCAGGGAGGGAATCAGCCCCAGCATTTT,CASSMVQGGNQPQHF
TRBD2,TRBJ2-3,few,TRBV11-2,TGTGCCAGCAGCTTAGGTGGGAGGGACACAGATACGCAGTATTTT,CASSLGGRDTDTQYF
NA,TRBJ2-2,few,TRBV7-2,TGTGCCAGCAGCTTAGAGCCGATCACCGGGGAGCTGTTTTTT,CASSLEPITGELFF
NA,TRBJ2-5,many,TRBV11-2,TGTGCCAGCAGCTTCAGAGGGTTTGAGACCCAGTACTTC,CASSFRGFETQYF
NA,TRBJ2-5,many,TRBV13,TGTGCCAGCAGCTTATGGGACCAAGAGACCCAGTACTTC,CASSLWDQETQYF
NA,TRBJ1-2,few,TRBV29-1,TGCAGCGTTGAAGTTAACTATGGCTACACCTTC,CSVEVNYGYTF
TRBD1,TRBJ1-5,NA,TRBV19,TGTACCAGTAGCCCGGGACAGGGGGCAGGACAGCCCCAGCATTTT,CTSSPGQGAGQPQHF
NA,TRBJ1-4,once,TRBV27,TGTGCCAGCAGTTTAGTTCGGGGAGAAAAACTGTTTTTT,CASSLVRGEKLFF
TRBD1,TRBJ1-3,NA,TRBV9,TGTGCCAGCAGCGACCCACTCAGGGGGAAGAGCTCTGGAAACACCATATATTTT,CASSDPLRGKSSGNTIYF
NA,TRBJ1-4,few,TRBV7-9,TGTGCCAGCAGCCTGCAGCGGGACAACAATGAAAAACTGTTTTTT,CASSLQRDNNEKLFF
TRBD1,TRBJ2-1,NA,TRBV7-2,TGTGCCAGCAGCCCTCCCGTGGACAGGGGAACGTACAATGAGCAGTTCTTC,CASSPPVDRGTYNEQFF
TRBD1,TRBJ1-1,many,TRBV12-3/TRBV12-4,TGTGCCAGCAGCCGACGACAGGGATCCACTGAAGCTTTCTTT,CASSRRQGSTEAFF
NA,TRBJ2-1,many,TRBV11-2,TGTGCCAGCAGCCCCAACAATGAGCAGTTCTTC,CASSPNNEQFF
TRBD1,TRBJ1-6,many,TRBV4-3,TGCGCCAGCAGCCTCGGGACAGGGGGCTGGAATTCACCCCTCCACTTT,CASSLGTGGWNSPLHF
NA,TRBJ1-2,NA,TRBV11-3,TGTGCCAGCAGTCGGGGGGAAGATGGCTACACCTTC,CASSRGEDGYTF
TRBD1,TRBJ1-5,few,TRBV6-1,TGTGCCAGCAGTGAGACGACAGGGCTTGGACCGAGCAATCAGCCCCAGCATTTT,CASSETTGLGPSNQPQHF
NA,TRBJ2-6,many,TRBV11-2,TGTGCCAGCAGCTTAGAGTCCTCTGGGGCCAACGTCCTGACTTTC,CASSLESSGANVLTF
NA,TRBJ1-1,NA,TRBV5-5,TGTGCCAGCAGCTTGGCTTCCACGGCTGAAGCTTTCTTT,CASSLASTAEAFF
TRBD1,TRBJ1-2,few,TRBV19,TGTGCCAGTAGTACAGCTTTTTGGGGGGACAGCACCGACTATGGCTACACCTTC,CASSTAFWGDSTDYGYTF
TRBD2,TRBJ2-7,few,TRBV30,TGTGCCTGGACTAGGGTAGCGGGTGAGCAGTACTTC,CAWTRVAGEQYF
NA,TRBJ2-6,NA,TRBV18,TGTGCCAGCTCACCGAAAACCTTTGGCGTAAACTCTGGGGCCAACGTCCTGACTTTC,CASSPKTFGVNSGANVLTF
TRBD1,TRBJ2-2,many,TRBV7-3,TGTGCCAGCAGCCCCCTAGGCGGACAGGCGCACGGCGGGGAGCTGTTTTTT,CASSPLGGQAHGGELFF
NA,TRBJ1-3,many,TRBV12-3/TRBV12-4,TGTGCCAGCAGTTTCCAGGGTGCTGGAAACACCATATATTTT,CASSFQGAGNTIYF
NA,TRBJ1-1,NA,TRBV4-3,TGCGCCAGCAGCCCCCCAGGCGGTAAGGGAAACACTGAAGCTTTCTTT,CASSPPGGKGNTEAFF
NA,TRBJ1-6,NA,TRBV12-3/TRBV12-4,TGTGCCAGCAGCATGAGGGGGAGCTCCTATAATTCACCCCTCCACTTT,CASSMRGSSYNSPLHF
NA,TRBJ1-2,many,TRBV27,TGTGCCAACAGCGAGACAGGCCGCTATGGCTACACCTTC,CANSETGRYGYTF
NA,TRBJ1-5,NA,TRBV27,TGTGCCAGCAGTTCGAGCTTCACGGGGGGCAATCAGCCCCAGCATTTT,CASSSSFTGGNQPQHF
NA,TRBJ1-2,many,TRBV30,TGTGCCTACCAACAGGGAGGTGGCTACACCTTC,CAYQQGGGYTF
TRBD1,TRBJ1-3,few,TRBV7-2,TGTGCCAGCAGCTTGCTTCGAACCGGGACAGGGACTGGAAACACCATATATTTT,CASSLLRTGTGTGNTIYF
TRBD2,TRBJ2-2,few,TRBV7-3,TGTGCCAGCAGCTCGGGACTAGCTCCCGGGGAGCTGTTTTTT,CASSSGLAPGELFF
NA,TRBJ2-4,NA,TRBV20-1,TGCAGTGCCACGGGGTGGCCCAAAAACATTCAGTACTTC,CSATGWPKNIQYF
NA,TRBJ2-2,many,TRBV2,TGTGCCAGCAGGCCCTGGGGGCGGGCGAACACCGGGGAGCTGTTTTTT,CASRPWGRANTGELFF
TRBD1,TRBJ2-7,many,TRBV6-1,TGTGCCAGCAGAAGTCAGGGGGCAGCAAGCGAGCAGTACTTC,CASRSQGAASEQYF
NA,TRBJ2-5,NA,TRBV5-5,TGTGCCAGCAGCTTGTTGTACCAAGAGACCCAGTACTTC,CASSLLYQETQYF
NA,TRBJ1-2,NA,TRBV6-2/TRBV6-3,TGTGCCAACGCACAAAACCAGGGCTATGGCTACACCTTC,CANAQNQGYGYTF
NA,TRBJ1-3,many,TRBV7-8,TGTGCCAGCAGCTTCGCAGTATCCGGAAACACCATATATTTT,CASSFAVSGNTIYF
NA,TRBJ2-5,few,TRBV5-1,TGCGCCAGCAGCTTGCCGGGTTCGCTTACCCAGTACTTC,CASSLPGSLTQYF
NA,TRBJ1-1,many,TRBV3-1,TGTGCCAGCAGCCAAATGGGAGGGACTGAAGCTTTCTTT,CASSQMGGTEAFF
NA,TRBJ2-2,NA,TRBV6-2/TRBV6-3,TGTGCCAGCAGTTACTGGGACGGCAGAAGAGGGGAGCTGTTTTTT,CASSYWDGRRGELFF
NA,TRBJ1-1,many,TRBV12-5,TGTGCTAGTGCCTTGGGGGATTTAAACACTGAAGCTTTCTTT,CASALGDLNTEAFF
TRBD1,TRBJ1-1,many,TRBV5-1,TGCGCCAGCTCCCTGGGGGACAGGGGGTTGAACACTGAAGCTTTCTTT,CASSLGDRGLNTEAFF
NA,TRBJ1-5,few,TRBV4-1,TGCGCCAGCAGCCAAGTCGACGGGTGGCAGCCCCAGCATTTT,CASSQVDGWQPQHF
NA,TRBJ2-1,NA,TRBV7-9,TGTGCCAGCAGCATCTTCACAGGTTATGAGCAGTTCTTC,CASSIFTGYEQFF
TRBD1,TRBJ1-1,few,TRBV20-1,TGCAGTGCTAGGCCCCCGACAGGGGGCGGCACTGAAGCTTTCTTT,CSARPPTGGGTEAFF
NA,TRBJ1-6,NA,TRBV11-2,TGTGCCAGCAGCTTAGTCGGGTCGGCATATAATTCACCCCTCCACTTT,CASSLVGSAYNSPLHF
NA,TRBJ2-5,few,TRBV6-5,TGTGCCAGCAGTTACAACAGGGGAGGGGAGACCCAGTACTTC,CASSYNRGGETQYF
NA,TRBJ1-6,NA,TRBV4-3,TGCGCCAGCAGCCAAGATCCGAGTCTGAGCTCCTATAATTCACCCCTCCACTTT,CASSQDPSLSSYNSPLHF